The clone carrying this T cell receptor (beta chain) has just a few counts. This sample is drawn from a study of human T cells and chemical hapten exposure. TCRdb fed the RACE reads into MiXCR, producing one record per CDR3 protein. The table shows 84,000 or so distinct CDR3 sequences, with 10% occurring only once. Time point described: patch test 2, 6 weeks after DPC sensitization. Treatment given: therapeutic diphenylcyclopropenone sensitization with weekly scalp DPC. CDR1 and CDR2 (germline): SGHTA, FQGNSA. The V end lost 4 bases, the J end lost 3 bases, and 9 bases lay between the germline ends. The CDR3 has 13 residues.

The chain joins TRBV7-2 to TRBJ1-1; D is perhaps TRBD1 (5 bases). The source of this sequence is a woman in her twenties or thirties with alopecia areata. Some clones in this sample may be carry-over from other donors' samples. This sample comprised whole blood, obtained in connection with sensitization to the hapten diphenylcyclopropenone (DPC). The CDR3 sequence: CASSSRVYTEAFF. The CDR3 DNA reads TGTGCCAGCAGCTCCAGGGTCTACACTGAAGCTTTCTTT.